This entry is about one TCR beta chain. The entry originates in a study of blood T cell repertoires in COVID-19. There are 14 residues in the CDR3. Germline CDR1 is SGHAT and CDR2 is FQNNGV. The V segment lost 5 bases and the J segment 8 bases; nucleotides outside the gene matches: 11. Original methodology: Quantification of nucleated cells was approximated via reference gene primer amplification. Sequencing used immunoSEQ multiplex PCR; TCRdb keeps in-frame clones, though not all of them. That table supplies the V and J calls and clone size; D and trimming were determined from the DNA. The sample consists of a few hundred thousand clones, roughly 77% of them appearing once.

Material: PBMCs or T cells enriched from blood (not recorded which). This receptor was identified in a man aged 40-50 years who had recovered from COVID-19. The chain recombines TRBV11-2 with TRBJ1-2, with TRBD1 matching 7 bases. The CDR3 protein is CASSKQGSTQGYTF. Here the CDR3 DNA reads TGTGCCAGCAGCAAACAGGGGTCGACTCAGGGCTACACCTTC.